The rows below give T cell receptor beta chains drawn from one sample of a study of graft-versus-host responses after intestinal transplantation. Generated by immunoSEQ multiplex PCR, the TCRdb table keeps only in-frame clones and is missing some. The sample has 62,000 or so clones, around 90% seen once; the top ten hold around 1.5%. Sequenced here: PBMCs, sampled 26 days after transplant. These receptors came from a human patient who received an intestinal transplant, so some T cells may come from the graft donor. CDR3s leave out the opening cysteine and the closing phenylalanine or tryptophan. Each record gives: J gene, clone size, V gene, CDR3 protein. The size entry is marked missing in some rows and otherwise reads once, few, many or a size class.

J: TRBJ2-5
size: once
V: TRBV4-3
CDR3: ASSQIQGAQETQY

J: TRBJ2-1
size: .
V: TRBV5-6
CDR3: AWGRPPTNEQF

J: TRBJ2-3
size: .
V: TRBV4-1
CDR3: ASSQAPRGLTDTQY

J: TRBJ2-7
size: .
V: TRBV28
CDR3: ASSLRPGQASYEQY

J: TRBJ1-5
size: .
V: TRBV6-4
CDR3: ASSAEDSFSNQPQH

J: TRBJ1-1
size: .
V: TRBV9
CDR3: ASSAPRAGEAF

J: TRBJ1-1
size: .
V: TRBV28
CDR3: ASGQGDTEAF

J: TRBJ2-1
size: .
V: TRBV28
CDR3: ASSPNSGGKNEQF

J: TRBJ1-4
size: .
V: TRBV4-3
CDR3: ASSRLQAPNEKLF

J: TRBJ1-4
size: .
V: TRBV28
CDR3: ASRDRREKLF

J: TRBJ1-5
size: .
V: TRBV4-2
CDR3: ASSQYHRAFNQPQH

J: TRBJ2-2
size: .
V: TRBV7-7
CDR3: ASSLFLAGGPNTGELF

J: TRBJ1-1
size: .
V: TRBV6-5
CDR3: ASSTPGGTEAF

J: TRBJ1-1
size: .
V: TRBV7-9
CDR3: ASSLAQYMNTEAF

J: TRBJ2-2
size: .
V: TRBV18
CDR3: ASSPQVAANTGELF

J: TRBJ1-5
size: .
V: TRBV4-1
CDR3: ASSQGTGGNQPQH

J: TRBJ2-3
size: .
V: TRBV9
CDR3: ASSVGRFSTDTQY

J: TRBJ2-7
size: .
V: TRBV7-9
CDR3: ASSLSASGRASVFEQY

J: TRBJ1-3
size: .
V: TRBV6-1
CDR3: ASSESHRNTIY

J: TRBJ1-1
size: .
V: TRBV5-6
CDR3: ASSLAPGGMNTEAF

J: TRBJ2-1
size: .
V: TRBV28
CDR3: ASSSPDRVNNEQF

J: TRBJ2-5
size: .
V: TRBV15
CDR3: ATSAATRETQY

J: TRBJ1-5
size: .
V: TRBV6-5
CDR3: ASSRDRVQPQH

J: TRBJ2-1
size: .
V: TRBV11-2
CDR3: ASSSSGGRSYNEQF

J: TRBJ2-1
size: once
V: TRBV10-3
CDR3: AISESLADYNEQF

J: TRBJ2-2
size: .
V: TRBV6-5
CDR3: ASSYAGAGELF

J: TRBJ2-5
size: .
V: TRBV7-6
CDR3: ASSPNYQETQY

J: TRBJ2-1
size: .
V: TRBV27
CDR3: ASSGLGYNEQF

J: TRBJ1-6
size: .
V: TRBV18
CDR3: ASSPGEGSPLH